These 24 T cell receptor beta chains came from one sample sequenced in a study of blood T cell repertoires in COVID-19. Data came from immunoSEQ multiplex PCR; TCRdb stores just in-frame clones and leaves some out. The sample has a few hundred thousand clones; around 90% are singletons. Sequencing was performed on peripheral blood. These receptor sequences come from a man in his sixties with acute or convalescent COVID-19.

V and J are TRBV3-1 (or the pseudogene TRBV3-2) and TRBJ1-3, with TRBD1 matching 7 bases. V lost 4 bases to trimming and J lost 4 bases; unmatched junction nucleotides: 4. The CDR3 is 14 amino acids. Germline V CDR1 and CDR2: LGHDT, YNNKEL (reference sequence). The CDR3 nucleotides read TGTGCCAGCAGCCCGCGGGACAGAGGAAACACCATATATTTT. Its translation: CASSPRDRGNTIYF.

The chain carries TRBV7-9 and TRBJ2-5; 8 bases map to TRBD1. In germline, CDR1 is SEHNR, CDR2 FQNEAQ (reference sequence). J was trimmed by 7 bases and V by 2 bases; bases with no gene match: 6. The CDR3 totals 14 residues. CDR3 amino acids: CASSLRSGQGTQYF. The CDR3 nucleotides are TGTGCCAGCAGCTTACGGTCCGGACAGGGGACCCAGTACTTC. The full variable domain, in which reference TRBV7-9 and TRBJ2-5 provide the parts outside the CDR3, is DTGVSQNPRHKITKRGQNVTFRCDPISEHNRLYWYRQTLGQGPEFLTYFQNEAQLEKSRLLSDRFSAERPKGSFSTLEIQRTEQGDSAMYLCASSLRSGQGTQYFGPGTRLLVL.

V is TRBV11-2 and J is TRBJ2-7; 15 nucleotides align to TRBD2. V was pared by 8 bases and J by 3 bases, with 17 bases of the junction left unmatched. Germline CDR1 reads SGHAT; CDR2 reads FQNNGV. This CDR3 contains 19 residues. CDR3 bases: TGTGCCAGCTCCCACCACGGACTAGCGGGGGGGCCGCGTTTCTACGAGCAGTACTTC. It encodes CASSHHGLAGGPRFYEQYF.

The chain carries TRBV25-1 and TRBJ1-5, with a possible D match to TRBD1 (6 bases). V was pared by 3 bases and J by 4 bases, with 13 bases between. The CDR3 loop spans 15 amino acids. Germline-derived CDR1 and CDR2 are MGHDK and SYGVNS. CDR3 in DNA: TGTGCCAGCAGTGACTCAGGACAGCCTAATCAGCCCCAGCATTTT. This codes for CASSDSGQPNQPQHF.

This clone was counted at least ten times. The J gene is TRBJ2-3, the V gene TRBV10-1, with 7 bases that match TRBD2. Germline-derived CDR1 and CDR2 are WNHNN and SYGVQD (reference sequence). This CDR3 is 13 amino acids long. V lost 6 bases and J lost 5; bases outside the gene matches: 5. The CDR3 loop is CASSGLGRDTQYF. The CDR3 DNA reads as TGCGCCAGCAGCGGACTAGGAAGAGATACGCAGTATTTT.

The V call is TRBV28, the J call TRBJ2-1; TRBD1 matches at 7 bases. The CDR3 sequence is 12 residues long. Germline CDR1 and CDR2: MDHEN and SYDVKM. J lost 7 bases, V lost 4 bases, and 1 base had no gene match. Written as DNA, the CDR3 is TGTGCCAGCAGTTCGACAGGGAATGAGCAGTTCTTC. It encodes CASSSTGNEQFF.

The chain links TRBV4-2 to TRBJ2-2; 8 bases are a match to TRBD1. The CDR3 runs 17 residues. Germline V lookup: CDR1 LGHNA, CDR2 YNFKEQ. Trimming removed 4 bases from V and 2 bases from J; junction bases left unmatched: 9. CDR3 region: CASSRERTGRNTGELFF. Here the CDR3 DNA reads TGTGCCAGCAGCCGGGAGAGGACAGGGCGAAACACCGGGGAGCTGTTTTTT.

This clone was recorded a few times. This chain joins TRBV5-1 and TRBJ2-2; 9 positions match TRBD1. Germline CDR1 SGHRS, CDR2 YFSETQ. With V trimmed by 4 bases and J by 3 bases, 4 bases remained unmatched. The CDR3 runs 15 residues. The CDR3 here is CASSDRDRDTGELFF. The CDR3 DNA reads TGCGCCAGCAGCGACCGGGACAGGGACACCGGGGAGCTGTTTTTT.

The CDR3 DNA is TGCGCCAGCAGCCCAGACGGGGGGGGCACCGGGGAGCTGTTTTTT. Encoded protein: CASSPDGGGTGELFF. The gene calls are TRBV5-1 and TRBJ2-2; 8 bases are a match to TRBD2. Germline V lookup: CDR1 SGHRS, CDR2 YFSETQ. There are 15 residues in the CDR3. Germline trimming cut 4 bases from V and 4 bases from J; bases unmatched to any gene: 6.

The chain employs TRBV18 and TRBJ2-7; D might be TRBD2 (6 bases). Trimming stripped 0 bases from V and 2 bases from J, with 8 bases between. The CDR3 has 14 residues. CDR1 is KGHSH and CDR2 is LQKENI in the germline V gene. In DNA form, the CDR3 reads TGTGCCAGCTCACCACCCGGGGGAACCTACGAGCAGTACTTC. It codes for CASSPPGGTYEQYF.

The rearrangement joins TRBV20-1 to TRBJ1-1; D uncertain. Germline loops: CDR1 DFQATT, CDR2 SNEGSKA (reference sequence). Trimming removed 6 bases from V and 5 bases from J, with 7 bases in between. The CDR3 runs to 10 residues. The CDR3 region has the DNA TGCAGTGCCAGCGGGACTGAAGCTTTCTTT. Translating it yields CSASGTEAFF.

V is TRBV13 and J is TRBJ2-5, with unresolved D. The germline V and J ends were trimmed by 3 bases and 1 base, with 6 bases remaining between them. CDR3 length: 13 amino acids. CDR1 and CDR2 from the germline V gene are PRHDT and FYEKMQ (reference sequence). The CDR3 DNA reads TGTGCCAGCAGCTTCCGGGTCCAAGAGACCCAGTACTTC. It translates to CASSFRVQETQYF.

V is TRBV3-1 (or the pseudogene TRBV3-2) and J is TRBJ2-3; TRBD2 aligns across 10 bases. Germline CDR1 is LGHDT and CDR2 is YNNKEL (reference sequence). Trimming at V came to 3 bases and at J to 2 bases, leaving 5 bases not matched to a gene. This CDR3 contains 16 residues. The CDR3 loop is CASSQGSGGPTDTQYF. The CDR3, as DNA: TGTGCCAGCAGCCAGGGTAGCGGGGGGCCCACAGATACGCAGTATTTT.

This clone has a handful of counts. The chain recombines TRBV10-3 with TRBJ2-7; 8 bases map to TRBD2. Per the germline V gene, CDR1 is ENHRY and CDR2 is SYGVKD. This CDR3 spans 14 amino acids. The V gene end was trimmed by 8 bases and the J gene end by 0 bases; junction bases not matched to a gene: 6. This CDR3 is CAIPSSGHSYEQYF. CDR3 sequence (DNA): TGTGCCATCCCTTCTAGCGGGCACTCCTACGAGCAGTACTTC.

The chain joins TRBV19 to TRBJ2-6, with D possibly being TRBD2 (7 bases). Germline V gene data show CDR1 as LNHDA and CDR2 as SQIVND (reference sequence). V was pared by 6 bases and J by 4 bases, with 19 bases between. The CDR3 runs to 17 residues. CDR3 nucleotides: TGTGCCAGTAGACCAACCGCCCGGGGGGCAGGGGCCAACGTCCTGACTTTC. It codes for CASRPTARGAGANVLTF.

This chain joins TRBV30 and TRBJ1-3; the D gene is possibly TRBD1 (5 bases). Trimming stripped 4 bases from V and 4 bases from J, with 8 bases between. Per germline, CDR1 GTSNPN and CDR2 SVGIG (reference sequence). The CDR3 has 12 amino acids. Here the CDR3 reads CAWKHRGNTIYF. CDR3 in DNA: TGTGCCTGGAAGCACAGGGGAAACACCATATATTTT.

This chain uses TRBV18 with TRBJ1-2; 11 bases align to TRBD1. Germline V gene sequence: CDR1 KGHSH, CDR2 LQKENI. V gave up 7 bases and J gave up 12 bases; unmatched junction bases: 16. This CDR3 has 15 amino acids. This CDR3 is CASCHRSPGQGDHTF. In nucleotides, the CDR3 is TGTGCCAGCTGCCATAGAAGCCCGGGACAGGGGGACCACACCTTC.

J is TRBJ1-6 and V is TRBV11-2; D is uncertain. Trimming took 5 bases from V and 6 from J, leaving 17 bases between them. CDR1 SGHAT and CDR2 FQNNGV come from the germline V gene. The CDR3 runs to 16 residues. The CDR3 DNA follows: TGTGCCAGCAGCGCCCAGGAGGGCGCTGGTAATTCACCCCTCCACTTT. Translating it yields CASSAQEGAGNSPLHF.

A remark on this clone: Different DNA sequences within this sample yield the same CDR3. J is TRBJ2-5 and V is TRBV7-3; 10 bases are a match to TRBD2. Germline CDR1 SGHTA, CDR2 FQGTGA. This CDR3 has 14 residues. With 3 bases clipped from V and 5 bases from J, the junction kept 3 bases outside the gene matches. The DNA of the CDR3 is TGTGCCAGCAGCTTTAGTAGCGGGGGGGAGACCCAGTACTTC. It specifies CASSFSSGGETQYF.

This clone was observed a single time. This chain joins TRBV14 and TRBJ2-3, with 7 bases lining up with TRBD2. CDR1 and CDR2 (germline): SGHDN, FVKESK. The CDR3 length is 15 residues. Trimming cost V 1 base and J 3 bases; bases outside gene matches: 4. This CDR3 reads CASSQGRGWTDTQYF. In DNA, the CDR3 is TGTGCCAGCAGCCAAGGGCGGGGGTGGACAGATACGCAGTATTTT.

The chain recombines TRBV7-9 with TRBJ2-7; TRBD1 might be the D (5 bases). The germline V gene encodes CDR1 SEHNR and CDR2 FQNEAQ (reference sequence). The CDR3 has 13 residues. The V gene lost 5 bases and the J gene lost 0 bases, with 8 bases spanning the gap. For the CDR3, the DNA is TGTGCCAGCAGCCCGACAGTCTCCTACGAGCAGTACTTC. It yields the protein CASSPTVSYEQYF.

The chain combines TRBV10-1 with TRBJ2-3, with 13 bases that match TRBD2. The CDR3 consists of 17 residues. V shed 2 bases and J 4 bases; nucleotides not matched to a gene: 6. From germline, CDR1 is WNHNN and CDR2 SYGVQD (reference sequence). The chain's CDR3 is CASSERTSGGRADTQYF. The DNA of the CDR3 is TGCGCCAGCAGTGAGAGGACTAGCGGGGGCCGTGCAGATACGCAGTATTTT.

The rearrangement links TRBV11-3 to TRBJ2-1; 9 bases match TRBD2. This CDR3 is 15 amino acids long. Germline V gene sequence: CDR1 SGHNT, CDR2 YENEEA. J was trimmed by 6 bases and V by 5 bases; bases with no gene match: 8. DNA for the CDR3: TGTGCCAGCAGCCCTCGGGCTAGCGGGGTCAATGAGCAGTTCTTC. Translation: CASSPRASGVNEQFF.

The chain is built from TRBV18 and TRBJ1-5; 7 nucleotides match TRBD1. With V trimmed by 2 bases and J by 4 bases, 8 bases remained unmatched. Germline V gives CDR1 KGHSH, CDR2 LQKENI. The CDR3 loop spans 16 amino acids. The CDR3 DNA reads TGTGCCAGCTCACCAGCATCCAGGGGGAGGAATCAGCCCCAGCATTTT. Protein sequence: CASSPASRGRNQPQHF.